One sample yielded the 20 T cell receptor beta chains listed below, sequenced in a study of blood T cells in healthy people across ages. A sample-barcoded 5' primer and a J-beta primer mix were used in a second PCR of roughly 7 to 11 cycles. One entry per CDR3 protein results from TCRdb running MiXCR on the 5' RACE reads. There are hundreds of thousands of distinct CDR3 sequences in the sample; around 45% occur only once, and about 32% lies in the top ten. The sequenced material came from blood. The receptors come from a woman aged 60 to 75 in good health.

This clonotype was counted at least ten times. The CDR3 DNA follows: TGTGCCAGCAGCTTTGGTAGGGGGTCCTACGAGCAGTACTTC. As protein: CASSFGRGSYEQYF. The chain carries TRBV7-2 and TRBJ2-7; D perhaps matches TRBD1 (6 bases). Germline V gives CDR1 SGHTA, CDR2 FQGNSA. Trimming pared 3 bases from V and 1 base from J, leaving 10 bases between. This CDR3 contains 14 residues.

The CDR3, as DNA: TGTGCCAGCAGATTCGACAGGGGGCAAGAGCAGTACTTC. This translates into CASRFDRGQEQYF. J is TRBJ2-5 and V is TRBV7-9; 10 bases match TRBD1. The CDR3 contains 13 residues. Trimming at V came to 6 bases and at J to 11 bases, leaving 9 bases not matched to a gene. CDR1 is SEHNR, CDR2 FQNEAQ, per germline (reference sequence).

The V gene is TRBV20-1, the J gene TRBJ2-5, with D possibly matching TRBD1 (5 bases). Germline-derived CDR1 and CDR2 are DFQATT and SNEGSKA (reference sequence). CDR3 length: 15 residues. V lost 2 bases and J 2 bases, leaving 15 bases between the germline ends. CDR3 DNA sequence: TGCAGTGCTAGAACTATAGAGACAGCGCAAGAGACCCAGTACTTC. Its protein is CSARTIETAQETQYF.

The CDR3: CATLSLRTSGPDEQFF. CDR3 nucleotides: TGTGCCACCCTCTCGTTGCGGACTAGCGGTCCGGATGAGCAGTTCTTC. The genes are TRBV6-6 and TRBJ2-1; TRBD2 matches at 10 bases. V lost 10 bases to trimming and J lost 8 bases; unmatched junction nucleotides: 17. There are 16 residues in the CDR3. Germline-derived CDR1 and CDR2 are MNHNY and SVGAGI (reference sequence).

The chain links TRBV4-2 to TRBJ1-6; D not resolved. Trimming pared 1 base from V and 8 bases from J, leaving 12 bases between. The V gene's germline CDR1 is LGHNA and CDR2 YNFKEQ. The CDR3 length is 15 residues. CDR3 nucleotides: TGTGCCAGCAGCCAAGCCGGGCGAACGGATTCACCCCTCCACTTT. Amino acids: CASSQAGRTDSPLHF.

This clonotype was seen a handful of times. This chain links TRBV12-3 or TRBV12-4 with TRBJ2-1; 8 bases map to TRBD1. The CDR3 covers 15 residues. Trimming cost V 5 bases and J 1 base; bases outside gene matches: 4. The CDR3 region is CASSPGGGSYNEQFF. CDR3 sequence (DNA): TGTGCCAGCAGTCCAGGGGGCGGTTCCTACAATGAGCAGTTCTTC.

The chain carries TRBV2 and TRBJ1-2; 7 bases fit TRBD1. Germline V gene sequence: CDR1 SNHLY, CDR2 FYNNEI. The CDR3 sequence is 16 residues long. Trimming at V came to 6 bases and at J to 1 base, leaving 11 bases not matched to a gene. The CDR3 DNA is TGTGCCAGCAGCAGTCAGGACAGGAAAGTTAACTATGGCTACACCTTC. It translates to CASSSQDRKVNYGYTF. Full variable domain (remainder filled in from reference TRBV2 and TRBJ1-2): EPEVTQTPSHQVTQMGQEVILRCVPISNHLYFYWYRQILGQKVEFLVSFYNNEISEKSEIFDDQFSVERPDGSNFTLKIRSTKLEDSAMYFCASSSQDRKVNYGYTFGSGTRLTVV.

There are a few counts of this clonotype. J is TRBJ1-3 and V is TRBV12-3 or TRBV12-4, with D possibly TRBD1 on 5 matching bases. With 3 bases removed from V and 10 bases from J, the gap between germline ends came to 16 bases. This CDR3 spans 14 amino acids. CDR3 residues: CASSFWGERNTIYF. In DNA, the CDR3 is TGTGCCAGCAGTTTTTGGGGCGAGAGGAATACCATATATTTT.

A few counts support this clonotype. V usage is TRBV12-3 or TRBV12-4 and J usage is TRBJ2-7, with TRBD2 identical over 11 bases. Trimming cost V 5 bases and J 3 bases; bases outside gene matches: 3. There are 14 residues in the CDR3. DNA for the CDR3: TGTGCCAGCAGTAGACTAGCGGGATACTACGAGCAGTACTTC. Amino acid sequence: CASSRLAGYYEQYF.

This clonotype has just a few counts. The V gene is TRBV24-1, the J gene TRBJ1-2; D may be TRBD1 (6 bases). V lost 5 bases and J 4 bases, leaving 13 bases between the germline ends. CDR3 size: 14 residues. CDR1 and CDR2 from the germline V gene are KGHDR and SFDVKD. As DNA, the CDR3 is TGTGCCACCAGTGCTCCGGACAGCTTCTATGGCTACACCTTC. Protein product: CATSAPDSFYGYTF.

The J gene is TRBJ2-1, the V gene TRBV7-2, with D perhaps TRBD1 (5 bases). CDR3 length: 11 amino acids. Germline loops: CDR1 SGHTA, CDR2 FQGNSA. V lost 5 bases and J lost 15, with 14 bases in between. For the CDR3, the DNA is TGTGCCAGCAGCCTGGGCAGGGTCCTGTTCTTC. As protein: CASSLGRVLFF. The full variable domain, its missing parts supplied by reference TRBV7-2 and TRBJ2-1, is GAGVSQSPSNKVTEKGKDVELRCDPISGHTALYWYRQSLGQGLEFLIYFQGNSAPDKSGLPSDRFSAERTGGSVSTLTIQRTQQEDSAVYLCASSLGRVLFFGPGTRLTVL.

The V call is TRBV29-1, the J call TRBJ2-1; TRBD1 aligns across 8 bases. This CDR3 has 13 amino acids. The germline V gene encodes CDR1 SQVTM and CDR2 ANQGSEA. The junction had 5 bases not matched to a gene; V was cut back by 8 bases and J by 2 bases. CDR3 amino acids: CSISGGAYNEQFF. The DNA of the CDR3 is TGCAGCATATCAGGGGGCGCCTACAATGAGCAGTTCTTC.

V usage is TRBV27 and J usage is TRBJ2-1; 10 positions match TRBD2. The V segment lost 7 bases and the J segment 4 bases; nucleotides outside the gene matches: 4. Germline loops: CDR1 MNHEY, CDR2 SMNVEV (reference sequence). CDR3 length: 14 amino acids. The CDR3 here is CASTWTSGYNEQFF. The CDR3 DNA reads as TGTGCCAGCACGTGGACTAGCGGTTACAATGAGCAGTTCTTC.

The chain joins TRBV27 to TRBJ2-4; TRBD1 agrees at 8 bases. The DNA matches TRBJ2-7 better at its end, which makes the J call doubtful. Germline CDR1 is MNHEY and CDR2 is SMNVEV (reference sequence). The CDR3 consists of 13 residues. In DNA, the CDR3 is TGTGCCAGCAGCGGCGCCGGACAGGGCGAGCAGTACTTC. It yields the protein CASSGAGQGEQYF.

V is TRBV10-3 and J is TRBJ2-1, with a weak D call TRBD2 (6 bases). The ends were cut back, 11 bases at V and 2 bases at J, with 10 bases in the middle. In germline, CDR1 is ENHRY, CDR2 SYGVKD. The CDR3 sequence is 12 residues long. The CDR3 region has the DNA TGTGCCCGTGGGAGGCCCTACAATGAGCAGTTCTTC. It translates to CARGRPYNEQFF.

This clonotype was observed a few times. The rearrangement joins TRBV6-2 or TRBV6-3 to TRBJ2-1, with TRBD1 identical over 11 bases. The CDR3 totals 15 residues. Unmatched junction bases numbered 6, after V lost 2 bases and J lost 9 bases. Germline CDR1 MNHEY, CDR2 SVGEGT. This CDR3 is CASSYRGQGGSEQFF. The CDR3 DNA follows: TGTGCCAGCAGTTACAGGGGACAGGGGGGTAGTGAGCAGTTCTTC.

This clonotype has more than one count but fewer than ten. This rearrangement joins TRBV5-6 to TRBJ2-7; D may correspond to TRBD1 or TRBD2 (5 bases each). Germline lookup yields CDR1 SGHDT and CDR2 YYEEEE. The V end lost 3 bases, the J end lost 7 bases, and 23 bases lay between the germline ends. This CDR3 has 16 amino acids. In DNA, the CDR3 is TGTGCCAGCAGCTACAAAAGCGGACGGGGCCTTAGAGAGCAGTACTTC. Protein: CASSYKSGRGLREQYF. The entire variable domain, with the rest obtained from reference TRBV5-6 and TRBJ2-7, is as follows: DAGVTQSPTHLIKTRGQQVTLRCSPKSGHDTVSWYQQALGQGPQFIFQYYEEEERQRGNFPDRFSGHQFPNYSSELNVNALLLGDSALYLCASSYKSGRGLREQYFGPGTRLTVT.

The V gene is TRBV6-2 or TRBV6-3, the J gene TRBJ2-6, with D maybe TRBD2 (6 bases). Germline V CDR1 and CDR2: MNHEY, SVGEGT. The length of the CDR3 is 12 residues. Trimming removed 8 bases from V and 8 bases from J, with 10 bases in between. The DNA for the CDR3 is TGTGCCAGCCGGAGGGGAACCAACGTCCTGACTTTC. The encoded protein is CASRRGTNVLTF.

In its sample, this clonotype was seen a few times. For the CDR3, the DNA is TGTGCCAGCAGCTTAATACAGCAAGAGACCCAGTACTTC. It encodes CASSLIQQETQYF. The gene calls are TRBV7-3 and TRBJ2-5, with D uncertain. CDR3 size: 13 residues. V gave up 1 base and J gave up 2 bases, with 5 bases separating them. Germline-derived CDR1 and CDR2 are SGHTA and FQGTGA.

This clonotype appeared a few times. This chain links TRBV29-1 with TRBJ2-1; D is uncertain. This CDR3 is 10 amino acids long. The germline V gene has CDR1 SQVTM and CDR2 ANQGSEA. V gave up 5 bases and J gave up 7 bases, with 6 bases separating them. CDR3 nucleotide sequence: TGCAGCGTTCTAGAAAATGAGCAGTTCTTC. As protein: CSVLENEQFF.